The rows below give T cell receptor beta chains drawn from one sample of a study of cytomegalovirus exposure and HLA in healthy donors. TCRdb's copy holds only in-frame clones and misses some; the assay was immunoSEQ multiplex PCR. Of 130,000 to 150,000 clones listed, approximately 78% are singletons. The specimen sequenced was PBMCs. All receptors come from a man in his forties or fifties in good health and CMV-seropositive. Both conserved end residues are part of each CDR3.

V: TRBV11-2
J: TRBJ2-7
length: 15
CDR3: CASSRVASGRGEQYF

V: TRBV18
J: TRBJ2-2
length: 15
CDR3: CASSPPGLRTGELFF

V: TRBV7-8
J: TRBJ1-4
length: 16
CDR3: CASSFTGTAFNEKLFF

V: TRBV10-3
J: TRBJ2-1
length: 16
CDR3: CAISDKTSGRSDEQFF

V: TRBV5-1
J: -
length: 17
CDR3: CASSLEASGASSYEQYF

V: TRBV6-1
J: TRBJ1-1
length: 15
CDR3: CASRPTGGMNTEAFF

V: TRBV7-9
J: TRBJ2-7
length: 14
CDR3: CASSHRDRAYEQYF

V: TRBV10-3
J: TRBJ2-6
length: 19
CDR3: CAISEVWGTGTSGANVLTF

V: TRBV19
J: TRBJ1-5
length: 15
CDR3: CASRNQGYSNQPQHF

V: TRBV7-9
J: TRBJ2-2
length: 14
CDR3: CSSSLDGRPGELFF

V: TRBV7-3
J: TRBJ2-3
length: 14
CDR3: CASSLMASTDTQYF

V: TRBV30
J: TRBJ2-7
length: 11
CDR3: CASDRPYEQYF

V: TRBV7-3
J: TRBJ2-2
length: 15
CDR3: CASSRQGVSTGELFF

V: TRBV5-1
J: TRBJ1-1
length: 17
CDR3: CASSLSWAGATNTEAFF

V: TRBV19
J: TRBJ1-1
length: 14
CDR3: CASSVRSTNTEAFF

V: TRBV7-9
J: TRBJ2-7
length: 12
CDR3: CASSLAGDEQYF

V: TRBV28
J: TRBJ2-3
length: 15
CDR3: CASSPLAGYTDTQYF

V: TRBV28
J: TRBJ1-5
length: 14
CDR3: CASTSGQGNQPQHF

V: TRBV7-9
J: TRBJ2-5
length: 14
CDR3: CASSRAGVLETQYF

V: TRBV5-5
J: TRBJ2-1
length: 17
CDR3: CASSLRLNSGRAGEQFF

V: TRBV5-5
J: TRBJ2-5
length: 14
CDR3: CASSHEWGGETQYF

V: TRBV6-1
J: TRBJ1-3
length: 14
CDR3: CASRRDNSGNTIYF

V: TRBV29-1
J: TRBJ1-2
length: 13
CDR3: CSVEYTGIYGYTF

V: TRBV7-6
J: TRBJ2-2
length: 16
CDR3: CASSLASAGDTGELFF

V: TRBV5-4
J: TRBJ1-2
length: 15
CDR3: CASSLAGVTNYGYTF

V: TRBV10-3
J: TRBJ2-2
length: 13
CDR3: CAISGTGTGELFF

V: TRBV27
J: TRBJ1-5
length: 16
CDR3: CASRSRGQGGNQPQHF

V: TRBV5-4
J: TRBJ2-5
length: 15
CDR3: CASSLGTSGRETQYF

V: TRBV6-4
J: TRBJ2-3
length: 16
CDR3: CASSEGSGQGRDTQYF

V: TRBV25-1
J: TRBJ1-5
length: 12
CDR3: CASSGQGQPQHF

V: TRBV2
J: TRBJ1-1
length: 20
CDR3: CASSPSRDSRVEIRSTEAFF

V: TRBV27
J: TRBJ2-1
length: 16
CDR3: CASSFRPESSYNEQFF

V: TRBV5-1
J: TRBJ2-7
length: 14
CDR3: CASSSDQRSYEQYF

V: TRBV9
J: TRBJ2-3
length: 17
CDR3: CASSVSRGNDGGDTQYF

V: TRBV7-9
J: TRBJ2-1
length: 16
CDR3: CASSQPGTGGGNEQFF

V: TRBV5-1
J: TRBJ2-2
length: 14
CDR3: CASKLASNTGELFF

V: TRBV7-2
J: TRBJ1-1
length: 15
CDR3: CASSSPGGRGTEAFF

V: TRBV4-2
J: TRBJ2-7
length: 16
CDR3: CASSQDRDGSPYEQYF

V: TRBV18
J: TRBJ2-2
length: 13
CDR3: CASSRQNTGELFF

V: TRBV4-1
J: TRBJ2-7
length: 16
CDR3: CASSQVLFGDSYEQYF

V: TRBV30
J: TRBJ2-1
length: 15
CDR3: CAWSVRVSGGNEQFF

V: TRBV27
J: TRBJ1-1
length: 15
CDR3: CASSPYDAGGSEAFF

V: TRBV10-3
J: TRBJ2-7
length: 13
CDR3: CAIGWDSSYEQYF

V: TRBV30
J: TRBJ2-1
length: 14
CDR3: CAWSVSSDHNEQFF

V: TRBV28
J: TRBJ2-7
length: 16
CDR3: CASSVGQGTGIDEQYF

V: TRBV2
J: TRBJ1-2
length: 12
CDR3: CASSGTSDGYTF

V: TRBV5-6
J: TRBJ2-7
length: 15
CDR3: CASSLNRGISRGQYF

V: TRBV11-2
J: TRBJ2-1
length: 15
CDR3: CASSLVPGPIYEQFF